The 9 T cell receptor beta chains below were found in one sample sequenced in a study of T cell responses to AZD1222 COVID-19 vaccine. Assay: immunoSEQ multiplex PCR; the TCRdb copy retains only in-frame clones and omits some. The data hold some 200,000 clones, with approximately 93% observed a single time. Source: peripheral blood, taken 28 days after the second AZD1222 dose. Receptors originate from an adult who received the AZD1222 COVID-19 vaccine.

The chain is built from TRBV19 and TRBJ1-2, with D possibly TRBD1 on 5 matching bases. This CDR3 has 12 residues. Trimming took off 5 bases at V and 8 bases at J, with 12 bases between the two ends. Germline V lookup: CDR1 LNHDA, CDR2 SQIVND (reference sequence). The CDR3 DNA reads TGTGCCAGTAGTTTTTCAGGGCTCGGCTACACCTTC. Residues: CASSFSGLGYTF.

The chain is built from TRBV9 and TRBJ2-5, with 14 bases that match TRBD2. CDR3 length: 17 amino acids. Germline V gene data show CDR1 as SGDLS and CDR2 as YYNGEE. Trimming removed 0 bases from V and 2 bases from J; junction bases left unmatched: 3. This CDR3 is CASSVGGTSGGQETQYF. In nucleotides, the CDR3 is TGTGCCAGCAGCGTAGGAGGGACTAGCGGGGGTCAAGAGACCCAGTACTTC.

This sequence joins TRBV18 and TRBJ2-7, with TRBD2 identical over 7 bases. Germline V gene data show CDR1 as KGHSH and CDR2 as LQKENI. The CDR3 length is 15 residues. Losses at the gene ends were 2 bases for V and 1 base for J; bases not matched to a gene: 5. In nucleotides, the CDR3 is TGTGCCAGCTCACCAGTGAAGGGAGGGTCCTACGAGCAGTACTTC. It specifies CASSPVKGGSYEQYF.

This clone is a singleton in its sample. The chain has TRBV28 and TRBJ1-2; 9 bases are shared with TRBD1. With V trimmed by 6 bases and J by 5 bases, 10 bases remained unmatched. Germline V gives CDR1 MDHEN, CDR2 SYDVKM. The length of the CDR3 is 15 residues. The CDR3 DNA sequence: TGTGCCAGCAGGGCCGGGACAGGGTTGAGTTATGGCTACACCTTC. Protein product: CASRAGTGLSYGYTF.

The CDR3 DNA sequence: TGTGCCAGTAGGTTTGGCAGGAGGGGGAATCAGCCCCAGCATTTT. The encoded protein is CASRFGRRGNQPQHF. The rearrangement links TRBV19 to TRBJ1-5, with D perhaps matching TRBD1 (6 bases). CDR1 is LNHDA, CDR2 SQIVND, per germline (reference sequence). This CDR3 has 15 amino acids. The V end was cut by 6 bases, the J end by 4 bases, with 16 bases between.

This rearrangement joins TRBV5-1 to TRBJ2-4, with D possibly called TRBD1 or TRBD2 (5 bases each). This CDR3 has 15 amino acids. V lost 1 base and J lost 1, with 9 bases in between. Germline CDR1 and CDR2: SGHRS and YFSETQ. Written as DNA, the CDR3 is TGCGCCAGCAGCTTGCTTGAGGGGGCCAAAAACATTCAGTACTTC. Translating it yields CASSLLEGAKNIQYF. The whole variable domain, remainder taken from reference TRBV5-1 and TRBJ2-4, is KAGVTQTPRYLIKTRGQQVTLSCSPISGHRSVSWYQQTPGQGLQFLFEYFSETQRNKGNFPGRFSGRQFSNSRSEMNVSTLELGDSALYLCASSLLEGAKNIQYFGAGTRLSVL.

This chain uses TRBV7-8 with TRBJ1-6, with 8 bases lining up with TRBD1. The CDR3 has 16 residues. Germline-derived CDR1 and CDR2 are SGHVS and FQNEAQ. Trimming took 5 bases from V and 7 from J; bases not matched to a gene: 10. The DNA for the CDR3 is TGTGCCAGCAGCGTGACAGGGGCCGGGGTAAATTCACCCCTCCACTTT. Amino acid sequence: CASSVTGAGVNSPLHF.

This rearrangement joins TRBV6-2 or TRBV6-3 to TRBJ1-5, with TRBD1 matching 7 bases. The germline CDR1 and CDR2 sequences are MNHEY and SVGEGT. After removal of 2 bases from V and 7 bases from J, the junction contained 2 bases not matched to a gene. There are 13 residues in the CDR3. The CDR3 region has the DNA TGTGCCAGCAGTTACGCGGGACAGCAGCCCCAGCATTTT. Translating it yields CASSYAGQQPQHF.

As DNA, the CDR3 is TGCGCCAGCAGTGAGTCGGGGAGGCAAGAGACCCAGTACTTC. Its translation is CASSESGRQETQYF. This chain connects TRBV10-1 to TRBJ2-5; TRBD2 might be the D (6 bases). V was pared by 0 bases and J by 2 bases, with 7 bases between. The CDR3 length is 14 residues. CDR1 WNHNN and CDR2 SYGVQD come from the germline V gene (reference sequence).